This T cell receptor beta chain was sequenced for a study of CD8 T cells in ankylosing spondylitis. Study results and limitations: Clones tied to disease were said to be significantly enriched in matched ankylosing spondylitis synovial fluid. Clones linked to disease, bearing a CD8+ phenotype, were relatively rare in peripheral blood. In ankylosing spondylitis blood, a motif of about 8 highly homologous TCR beta variants appeared characteristic. There were earlier reports of some motif variants in reactive arthritis synovial fluid and blood.

In making TCR beta libraries, quantitative 5'-RACE with molecular barcodes was used. Via MiXCR, TCRdb re-called the 5' RACE reads, giving one row per CDR3 protein. This table holds hundreds of thousands of distinct CDR3 sequences, roughly 15% found once. This clonotype appeared a few times. The target antigen is unknown. The CDR3 spans 13 residues. Deletions cut 3 bases from V and 0 bases from J, with 5 bases between. In germline, CDR1 is LGHNA, CDR2 YSLEER. This receptor was identified in a male donor with ankylosing spondylitis. The sequenced sample was blood, either unsorted or a sorted T cell fraction (not recorded which). V is TRBV4-3 and J is TRBJ2-5; possibly TRBD1 for D (5 bases). The CDR3 loop is CASSQDNQETQYF. CDR3 nucleotide sequence: TGCGCCAGCAGCCAGGACAACCAAGAGACCCAGTACTTC.